This entry concerns a single TCR beta chain. Its antigen is not identified. V dropped 2 bases and J dropped 2; count of bases not matched to a gene: 3. CDR1 is MNHEY and CDR2 is SVGAGI in the germline V gene. The CDR3 has 15 amino acids. The data derive from a study of T cells in localized non-small cell lung cancer. General study findings and limits: Because researchers sequenced only one region of the tumor, heterogeneity is still possible. The study linked higher blood T cell density to longer overall survival. The highest T cell clonality was in uninvolved adjacent lung, above tumor. Detection in adjacent lung was observed for a median approximately 53 of the top 100 tumor clones.

Repertoires were generated with immunoSEQ multiplex PCR, while TCRdb's copy carries only in-frame clones and drops some. The data contain 45,000 to 55,000 clones, about 80% of them singletons. Here the sequenced sample was peripheral blood, taken before any cancer treatment. This TCR came from a man aged 35 to 70 with stage I squamous cell lung carcinoma. The V gene is TRBV6-5, the J gene TRBJ2-1; 7 nucleotides line up with TRBD1. The CDR3 DNA is TGTGCCAGCAGTTACGGACAGGCGACCTACAATGAGCAGTTCTTC. Its protein product is CASSYGQATYNEQFF.